The rows below give T cell receptor beta chains drawn from one sample of a study of T cell responses to AZD1222 COVID-19 vaccine. Produced via immunoSEQ multiplex PCR; TCRdb's table is partial and in-frame only. The sample has around 120,000 clones; 90% to 95% are singletons. The source material was peripheral blood, sampled 28 days after the second AZD1222 dose. Source of these receptors: an adult who received the AZD1222 COVID-19 vaccine. CDR3s leave out the opening cysteine and the closing phenylalanine or tryptophan.

v_gene | CDR3aa
TRBV15 | ATSRDLTESNEKLF
TRBV10-3 | AIRPGQGSEKLF
TRBV7-9 | ASSLQALNTEAF
TRBV6-2/TRBV6-3 | ASSPTGSTDTQY
TRBV27 | ASRDSPYQPQH
TRBV14 | ASSPPWGADYGYT
TRBV6-1 | ASSEERGWSTDTQY
TRBV4-1 | ASSQAIQGIVRAF
TRBV19 | ASSPAGGTDTQY
TRBV6-1 | ASSEAGGSNQPQH
TRBV5-1 | ASSLVPNDEQF
TRBV29-1 | SVWAGGNTEAF
TRBV7-2 | ASSPSYGYT